This T cell receptor (beta chain) was found in a study of blood T cell repertoires in COVID-19. CDR1 is SGHTA and CDR2 is FQGTGA in the germline V gene. V lost 5 bases and J lost 8, with 19 bases in between. This CDR3 spans 15 amino acids. Using immunoSEQ multiplex PCR, the repertoire was profiled, and TCRdb retains in-frame clones only, with some absent. This table holds about 150,000 clones, around 80% found once. The origin of this receptor is a middle-aged man who had recovered from COVID-19. The chain recombines TRBV7-3 with TRBJ2-1, with D tentatively TRBD2 (6 bases). Sequencing input: PBMCs or T cells enriched from blood (not recorded which). Here the CDR3 reads CASSVGGSPGDEQFF. The CDR3 nucleotides read TGTGCCAGCAGCGTCGGGGGATCACCTGGGGATGAGCAGTTCTTC.